Below, 27 T cell receptor beta chains from the same sample are listed, as sequenced in a study of Tregs in tolerant kidney transplant recipients. Recipients received nonmyeloablative bone marrow transplants from related graft donors, with transient mixed chimerism. Measured with immunoSEQ multiplex PCR; TCRdb has only the in-frame clones, and not every one. This sample lists some 10,000 clones; its ten largest clones have 25% to 30%. The sample consisted of CD8+ T cells from blood (PBMCs), taken 24 months after the transplant. Receptors originate from a human patient who received a combined kidney and bone marrow transplant. Some T cells may be supplied by the graft donor.

With respect to this clone: The read ends 3 residues before the CDR3 terminus; that terminus is restored from the germline J gene. The chain has TRBV20-1 and TRBJ2-7, with TRBD2 identical over 7 bases. Germline assignment: CDR1 DFQATT and CDR2 SNEGSKA (reference sequence). The ends lost 2 bases at V and 5 bases at J; junction bases unmatched: 15. This CDR3 region has 16 residues. Incomplete CDR3 DNA: TGCAGTGCTAGACATCCCATCGGACTAGTACTCAACGAG. Protein: CSARHPIGLVLNE. The whole CDR3 sequence reads CSARHPIGLVLNEQYF.

About this clone: The read terminates 3 residues ahead of where the CDR3 ends, so the germline J gene completes it. V gene TRBV7-6 combines with J gene TRBJ2-1; TRBD2 aligns across 7 bases. The length of the CDR3 is 16 residues. V lost 1 base to trimming and J lost 4 bases; unmatched junction nucleotides: 7. CDR1 and CDR2 from the germline V gene are SGHVS and FNYEAQ. The part of the CDR3 DNA that was read is TGTGCCAGCAGCTTAGGGGCGGGAGCTGGGTACAATGAG. Its translation is CASSLGAGAGYNE. The entire CDR3 protein reads CASSLGAGAGYNEQFF.

With respect to this clone: The read stops 3 residues short of the end of the CDR3; the missing end is completed from the germline J gene. This chain joins TRBV30 and TRBJ2-5, with a possible D match to TRBD2 (6 bases). Germline V gives CDR1 GTSNPN, CDR2 SVGIG (reference sequence). Trimming removed 0 bases from V and 5 bases from J, with 10 bases in between. The CDR3 contains 13 residues. The CDR3 spells CAWSVEGRETQYF. The part of the CDR3 DNA that was read is TGTGCCTGGAGTGTGGAGGGGCGGGAGACC. The full variable domain, completed using reference TRBV30 and TRBJ2-5, is SQTIHQWPATLVQPVGSPLSLECTVEGTSNPNLYWYRQAAGRGLQLLFYSVGIGQISSEVPQNLSASRPQDRQFILSSKKLLLSDSGFYLCAWSVEGRETQYFGPGTRLLVL.

On this clone itself: Sequencing ends 3 residues short of the CDR3 end; the germline J gene provides the rest. The V gene is TRBV7-6, the J gene TRBJ1-1; the D gene is possibly TRBD1 (5 bases). The V and J ends lost 4 bases and 3 bases respectively, with 9 bases between them. CDR3 size: 13 residues. Germline values: CDR1 SGHVS, CDR2 FNYEAQ. CDR3 DNA, as far as it was read: TGTGCCAGCAGCTATGGGGGGGACACTGAA. Translating it yields CASSYGGDTE. The complete CDR3 protein is CASSYGGDTEAFF. Filled out from reference TRBV7-6 and TRBJ1-1, the complete variable domain reads GAGVSQSPRYKVTKRGQDVALRCDPISGHVSLYWYRQALGQGPEFLTYFNYEAQQDKSGLPNDRFSAERPEGSISTLTIQRTEQRDSAMYRCASSYGGDTEAFFGQGTRLTVV.

Notes on this clone: From the germline J gene comes the end of the CDR3, since the read stops 3 residues before it. The chain carries TRBV19 and TRBJ1-5; TRBD1 aligns across 8 bases. Per germline, CDR1 LNHDA and CDR2 SQIVND (reference sequence). The CDR3 spans 15 residues. Germline trimming cut 4 bases from V and 3 bases from J; bases unmatched to any gene: 5. The CDR3 loop reads CASSTRDRLNQPQHF. Partial CDR3 DNA: TGTGCCAGTAGTACCAGGGACAGGCTCAATCAGCCC.

For this clone: The sequenced fragment ends 3 residues before the CDR3 boundary, so the rest is inferred from the germline J gene. This rearrangement joins TRBV2 to TRBJ2-7; D may be TRBD1 (6 bases). Per the germline V gene, CDR1 is SNHLY and CDR2 is FYNNEI. This CDR3 is 11 amino acids long. V was cut by 8 bases and J by 1 base, with 6 bases left in between. The covered CDR3 bases are TGTGCCAGCCAGGGGTCCTACGAG. Its translation is CASQGSYE. The CDR3 in its entirety is CASQGSYEQYF.

The covered CDR3 bases are TGTGCCTGGAATCTGGGAGTTAGGGGAGATACG. Protein product: CAWNLGVRGDT. The complete CDR3 protein is CAWNLGVRGDTQYF. The rearrangement links TRBV30 to TRBJ2-3; D assignment may be TRBD1 or TRBD2 (5 bases each). Sequencing ends 3 residues short of the CDR3 end; the germline J gene provides the rest. The CDR3 consists of 14 residues. The V end was cut by 4 bases, the J end by 5 bases, with 16 bases between. Per germline, CDR1 GTSNPN and CDR2 SVGIG (reference sequence).

On this clone itself: Read coverage stops 3 residues before the CDR3 terminus; the germline J gene supplies the remainder. V usage is TRBV11-2 and J usage is TRBJ2-7; tentatively, D is TRBD1 (5 bases). CDR3 size: 14 residues. Looked up from germline, CDR1 is SGHAT and CDR2 is FQNNGV. V was clipped by 1 base and J by 2 bases, with 9 bases between them. The CDR3: CASSLGGPTYEQYF. CDR3 DNA, as far as it was read: TGTGCCAGCAGCTTAGGGGGCCCCACCTACGAG.

Worth noting for this clone: Read coverage stops 3 residues before the CDR3 terminus; the germline J gene supplies the remainder. The chain recombines TRBV19 with TRBJ1-1; 10 nucleotides align to TRBD1. Germline CDR1 and CDR2: LNHDA and SQIVND (reference sequence). CDR3 length: 15 amino acids. V gave up 9 bases and J gave up 5 bases; unmatched junction bases: 12. This chain's CDR3 is CASLNWDRGNTEAFF. CDR3 bases read: TGTGCCAGCCTAAATTGGGACAGGGGAAATACTGAA. The complete variable domain, with remaining parts taken from reference TRBV19 and TRBJ1-1, reads DGGITQSPKYLFRKEGQNVTLSCEQNLNHDAMYWYRQDPGQGLRLIYYSQIVNDFQKGDIAEGYSVSREKKESFPLTVTSAQKNPTAFYLCASLNWDRGNTEAFFGQGTRLTVV.

With regard to this clone: The CDR3 end lies 3 residues beyond the end of the read and is filled in from the germline J gene. This chain links TRBV6-1 with TRBJ2-1; 9 bases agree with TRBD2. CDR1 and CDR2 (germline): MNHNS, SASEGT. V shed 1 base and J 4 bases; nucleotides not matched to a gene: 2. There are 15 residues in the CDR3. The CDR3 is CASSEVSGRYNEQFF. CDR3 bases read: TGTGCCAGCAGTGAAGTCAGCGGGAGGTACAATGAG.

In the case of this clone: The CDR3 is cut off 3 residues early in the read; its end comes from the germline J gene. V is TRBV20-1 and J is TRBJ2-7; 11 nucleotides line up with TRBD2. This CDR3 is 14 amino acids long. From germline, CDR1 is DFQATT and CDR2 SNEGSKA (reference sequence). The V and J ends lost 1 base and 3 bases, in that order; junction bases with no gene match: 2. The CDR3 DNA, read in part, is TGCAGTGCTAGAGCCACTAGCGGGAGCTACGAG. Amino acid sequence: CSARATSGSYE. The CDR3, in full, reads CSARATSGSYEQYF.

Concerning this clone: Sequencing ends 3 residues short of the CDR3 end; the germline J gene provides the rest. This chain joins TRBV7-2 and TRBJ2-7; D is unresolved. Germline CDR1 is SGHTA and CDR2 is FQGNSA. V was clipped by 1 base and J by 6 bases, with 7 bases between them. CDR3 length equals 12 residues. CDR3 bases read: TGTGCCAGCAGCTTAGGGCATATCGAG. It yields the protein CASSLGHIE. The whole CDR3 sequence is CASSLGHIEQYF.

As regards this clone: Read data end 3 residues before the CDR3 end; the end is taken from the germline J gene. This chain uses TRBV14 with TRBJ2-1; TRBD2 aligns across 9 bases. This CDR3 is 16 amino acids long. The ends lost 0 bases at V and 4 bases at J; junction bases unmatched: 4. CDR1 SGHDN and CDR2 FVKESK come from the germline V gene. Incomplete CDR3 DNA: TGTGCCAGCAGCCAAGACCGGACTAGCGCGTACAATGAG. Translated: CASSQDRTSAYNE. The entire CDR3 sequence reads CASSQDRTSAYNEQFF.

To note about this clone: The junction differs from germline at one of its ends, possibly a read error. With the read ending 3 residues before the CDR3 end, the germline J gene is used to fill in that end. This rearrangement joins TRBV30 to TRBJ2-1; 7 nucleotides align to TRBD2. The CDR3 is made up of 8 amino acids. Germline loops: CDR1 GTSNPN, CDR2 SVGIG (reference sequence). The covered CDR3 bases are TGCCTAGCGGATGAG. Translated: CLADE. From start to end, the CDR3 is CLADEQFF.

Comments on this clone: The observed sequence ends 3 residues before the CDR3 terminus, with the missing tail filled in from the germline J gene. The J gene is TRBJ2-3, the V gene TRBV12-3 or TRBV12-4; 9 nucleotides align to TRBD2. There are 14 residues in the CDR3. V gave up 6 bases and J gave up 6 bases; unmatched junction bases: 7. The CDR3 spells CASSRTSAPDTQYF. The CDR3 bases that were read are TGTGCCAGCAGCCGGACTAGCGCACCGGATACG.

On this clone: Read coverage stops 3 residues before the CDR3 terminus; the germline J gene supplies the remainder. The chain joins TRBV7-9 to TRBJ2-4; D uncertain. V was trimmed by 5 bases and J by 6 bases, leaving 11 bases between them. The CDR3 loop spans 13 amino acids. Germline lookup yields CDR1 SEHNR and CDR2 FQNEAQ (reference sequence). The sequenced part of the CDR3 DNA is TGTGCCAGCAGCCCTGAGCGAATAAACATT. Amino acids: CASSPERINI. The entire CDR3 protein reads CASSPERINIQYF.

Note on this clone: Sequencing ends 3 residues short of the CDR3 end; the germline J gene provides the rest. This chain joins TRBV5-5 and TRBJ2-5; D possibly corresponds to TRBD1 (6 bases). The CDR3 length is 14 residues. The germline V gene has CDR1 SGHKS and CDR2 YYEKEE (reference sequence). The V end lost 2 bases, the J end lost 1 base, and 9 bases lay between the germline ends. Incomplete CDR3 DNA: TGTGCCAGCAGCTTAGGACAGATCCAAGAGACC. Translation: CASSLGQIQET. The CDR3 in its entirety is CASSLGQIQETQYF. Together with reference TRBV5-5 and TRBJ2-5, the CDR3 gives the full variable domain: DAGVTQSPTHLIKTRGQQVTLRCSPISGHKSVSWYQQVLGQGPQFIFQYYEKEERGRGNFPDRFSARQFPNYSSELNVNALLLGDSALYLCASSLGQIQETQYFGPGTRLLVL.

Turning to this clone: The CDR3 goes on 3 residues after the read ends, and that part is filled in from the germline J gene. This chain links TRBV7-6 with TRBJ2-1, with 10 positions matching TRBD2. CDR3 length: 16 amino acids. The V and J ends lost 1 base and 4 bases, in that order; junction bases with no gene match: 4. CDR1 SGHVS and CDR2 FNYEAQ come from the germline V gene. The chain's CDR3 is CASSLVTSGIYNEQFF. The CDR3 bases that were read are TGTGCCAGCAGCTTAGTAACTAGCGGGATTTACAATGAG.

As for this clone: The sequenced fragment ends 3 residues before the CDR3 boundary, so the rest is inferred from the germline J gene. The rearrangement uses TRBV20-1 and TRBJ1-6, with TRBD1 identical over 12 bases. This CDR3 contains 17 residues. The trim removed 3 bases at V and 6 bases at J, leaving 9 bases unmatched. CDR1 and CDR2 (germline): DFQATT, SNEGSKA (reference sequence). The CDR3 bases that were read are TGCAGTGCTAGCGAGGGACAGGGGGCGAGTGTTAATTCACCC. Protein sequence: CSASEGQGASVNSP. The full-length CDR3 reads as CSASEGQGASVNSPLHF.

Comment on this clone: The read falls 3 residues short of the CDR3 end, and the missing part is taken from the germline J gene. The chain carries TRBV6-2 or TRBV6-3 and TRBJ2-1, with 7 positions matching TRBD1. The ends lost 8 bases at V and 4 bases at J; junction bases unmatched: 11. The CDR3 spans 15 residues. Germline V gene sequence: CDR1 MNHEY, CDR2 SVGEGT. Incomplete CDR3 DNA: TGTGCCAGCCACCCGACAGGGTGGTATTACAATGAG. Protein product: CASHPTGWYYNE. From start to end, the CDR3 is CASHPTGWYYNEQFF.

As regards this clone: The CDR3 end is not reached by the read, which stops 3 residues before it; the germline J gene fills it in. The chain uses TRBV2 and TRBJ2-7, with TRBD1 matching 9 bases. The junction had 3 bases not matched to a gene; V was cut back by 1 base and J by 2 bases. Germline lookup yields CDR1 SNHLY and CDR2 FYNNEI. This CDR3 is built from 15 residues. CDR3 bases read: TGTGCCAGCAGTGAAGGACAGGGGGGCACCTACGAG. It codes for CASSEGQGGTYE. The entire CDR3 protein reads CASSEGQGGTYEQYF.

Concerning this clone itself: From the germline J gene comes the end of the CDR3, since the read stops 3 residues before it. The chain couples TRBV2 to TRBJ2-7; 11 bases map to TRBD1. Germline V CDR1 and CDR2: SNHLY, FYNNEI. This CDR3 region has 14 residues. J was trimmed by 4 bases and V by 4 bases; bases with no gene match: 3. CDR3: CASSAGTGGYEQYF. The covered CDR3 bases are TGTGCCAGCAGTGCCGGGACAGGGGGATACGAG.

Concerning this clone: The read terminates 3 residues before the CDR3 end, so the remaining end is supplied by the germline J gene. The chain uses TRBV14 and TRBJ1-6, with D tentatively TRBD1 (5 bases). This CDR3 comprises 11 residues. Germline CDR1 is SGHDN and CDR2 is FVKESK. The CDR3 DNA, read in part, is TGTGCCAGCAGCCAAGCGGGGGCC. It yields the protein CASSQAGA. The complete CDR3 protein is CASSQAGALHF.

As regards this clone: The read terminates 3 residues ahead of where the CDR3 ends, so the germline J gene completes it. The chain uses TRBV12-3 or TRBV12-4 and TRBJ1-4, with 8 bases aligning to TRBD1. The CDR3 covers 16 residues. V lost 6 bases and J lost 7; bases outside the gene matches: 13. The covered CDR3 bases are TGTGCCAGCAGAACTCTGACAGGGGCGGAAGGTGAAAAA. This translates into CASRTLTGAEGEK. The entire CDR3 reads CASRTLTGAEGEKLFF.

Comment on this clone: Read sequence stops 3 residues before the CDR3 end, and the germline J gene provides the missing end. V gene TRBV20-1 combines with J gene TRBJ2-1; 8 bases line up with TRBD1. The J segment lost 2 bases and the V segment lost 0 bases, leaving 6 bases of the junction unmatched. Germline CDR1 reads DFQATT; CDR2 reads SNEGSKA (reference sequence). This CDR3 comprises 16 residues. The sequenced CDR3 bases are TGCAGTGCTAGAGATCGAGGACAGGGTACCTACAATGAG. Translation: CSARDRGQGTYNE. The full-length CDR3 reads as CSARDRGQGTYNEQFF.

CDR3: CAILVEDTNSYEQYF. CDR3 bases read: TGTGCCATCCTCGTCGAGGACACCAATTCCTACGAG. This chain joins TRBV10-3 and TRBJ2-7, with D possibly TRBD1 on 5 matching bases. The read comes to an end 3 residues before the CDR3 does, leaving the germline J gene to fill in the end. Looked up from germline, CDR1 is ENHRY and CDR2 is SYGVKD. The CDR3 runs to 15 residues. Trimming pared 8 bases from V and 1 base from J, leaving 18 bases between.

This clone ranks as medium-sized in terms of frequency. The CDR3 is cut off 3 residues early in the read; its end comes from the germline J gene. The chain uses TRBV5-1 and TRBJ2-5, with a weak D call TRBD2 (5 bases). Trimming stripped 1 base from V and 3 bases from J, with 7 bases between. The CDR3 has 13 amino acids. From germline, CDR1 is SGHRS and CDR2 YFSETQ. CDR3 sequence reads: CASSLSGKETQYF. The DNA read from the CDR3 is TGCGCCAGCAGCTTGAGCGGCAAAGAGACC.